The clone carrying this T cell receptor (beta chain) was detected only once. The sample is drawn from a study of shared clonotypes between healthy human individuals. Only in-frame clones appear in the TCRdb table, and some are missing; sequencing was by immunoSEQ multiplex PCR. Here the sample spans more than 1 million clones, more than 75% being singletons. The CDR3 length is 13 residues. The V end lost 6 bases, the J end lost 9 bases, and 18 bases lay between the germline ends. Germline lookup yields CDR1 SGHRS and CDR2 YFSETQ. The clonotype originates from a man aged 18-30 years in good health. Some clones in this sample may be carry-over from other donors' samples. The V and J genes are TRBV5-1 and TRBJ1-1; the D is unclear. Sequences were obtained from memory CD4+ T cells from PBMCs. Subset indicated: CD45RA-negative fraction. The CDR3 reads CASNADGRRKAFF. CDR3 nucleotides: TGCGCCAGCAACGCAGACGGCCGACGGAAAGCTTTCTTT.